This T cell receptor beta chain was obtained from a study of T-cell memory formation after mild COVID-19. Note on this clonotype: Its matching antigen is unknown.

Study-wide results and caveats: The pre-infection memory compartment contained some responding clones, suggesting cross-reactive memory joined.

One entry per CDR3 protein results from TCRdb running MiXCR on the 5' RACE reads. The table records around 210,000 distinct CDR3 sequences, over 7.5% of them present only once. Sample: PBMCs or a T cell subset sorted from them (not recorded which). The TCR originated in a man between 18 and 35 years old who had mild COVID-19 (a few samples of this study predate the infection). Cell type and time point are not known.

This CDR3 reads CASSPGRGGDTQYF. The CDR3 DNA is TGTGCCAGCAGCCCCGGCCGCGGAGGAGATACGCAGTATTTT. The chain employs TRBV7-2 and TRBJ2-3, with TRBD2 as a possible D gene (5 bases). The V and J ends lost 5 bases and 5 bases respectively, with 14 bases between them. Germline CDR1 is SGHTA and CDR2 is FQGNSA. This CDR3 spans 14 amino acids. Looking up the rest from reference TRBV7-2 and TRBJ2-3 gives the full variable domain: GAGVSQSPSNKVTEKGKDVELRCDPISGHTALYWYRQSLGQGLEFLIYFQGNSAPDKSGLPSDRFSAERTGGSVSTLTIQRTQQEDSAVYLCASSPGRGGDTQYFGPGTRLTVL.